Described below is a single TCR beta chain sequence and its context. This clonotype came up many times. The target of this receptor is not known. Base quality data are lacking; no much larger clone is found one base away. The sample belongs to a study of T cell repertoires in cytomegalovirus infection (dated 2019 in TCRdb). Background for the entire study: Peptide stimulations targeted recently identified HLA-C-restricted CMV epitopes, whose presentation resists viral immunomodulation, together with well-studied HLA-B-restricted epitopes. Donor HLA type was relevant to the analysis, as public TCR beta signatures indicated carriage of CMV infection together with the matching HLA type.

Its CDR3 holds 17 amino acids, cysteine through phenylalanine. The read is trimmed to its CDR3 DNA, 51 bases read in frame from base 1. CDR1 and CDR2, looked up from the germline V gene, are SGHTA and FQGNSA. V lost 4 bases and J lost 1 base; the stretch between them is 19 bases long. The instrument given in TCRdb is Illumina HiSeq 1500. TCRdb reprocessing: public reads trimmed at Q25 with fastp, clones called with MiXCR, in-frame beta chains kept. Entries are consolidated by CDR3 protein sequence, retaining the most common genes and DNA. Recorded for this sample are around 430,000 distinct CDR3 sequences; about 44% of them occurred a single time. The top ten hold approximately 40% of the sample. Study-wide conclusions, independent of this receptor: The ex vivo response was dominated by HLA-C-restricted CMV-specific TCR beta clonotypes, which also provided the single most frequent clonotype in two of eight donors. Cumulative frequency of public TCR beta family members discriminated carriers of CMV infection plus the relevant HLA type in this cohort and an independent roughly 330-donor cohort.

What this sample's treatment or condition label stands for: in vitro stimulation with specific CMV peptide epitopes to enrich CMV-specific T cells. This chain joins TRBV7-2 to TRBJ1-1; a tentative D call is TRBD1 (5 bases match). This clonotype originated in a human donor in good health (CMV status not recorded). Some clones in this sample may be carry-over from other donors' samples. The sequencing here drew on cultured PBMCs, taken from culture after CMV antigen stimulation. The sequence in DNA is TGTGCCAGCAGCTCCACCCTCTTTGGAGGACAGAACACTGAAGCTTTCTTT. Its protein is CASSSTLFGGQNTEAFF. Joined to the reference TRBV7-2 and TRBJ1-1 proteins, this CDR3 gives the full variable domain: GAGVSQSPSNKVTEKGKDVELRCDPISGHTALYWYRQSLGQGLEFLIYFQGNSAPDKSGLPSDRFSAERTGGSVSTLTIQRTQQEDSAVYLCASSSTLFGGQNTEAFFGQGTRLTVV.